The 20 T cell receptor beta chains listed next were all sequenced from one sample in a study of human T cells and chemical hapten exposure. Extraction yielded total RNA from whole blood (unfractionated). Library construction involved attaching unique molecular identifiers to individual cDNA molecules, which allowed quantitative, reproducible TCR counting. Via MiXCR, TCRdb re-called the reads, giving one row per CDR3 protein. The sample lists under 4,000 distinct CDR3 sequences, 45% to 50% occurring once. The sample consisted of whole blood. The receptor set was obtained from a human donor who had alopecia or was a healthy volunteer (not recorded which). Some clones in this sample may be carry-over from other donors' samples. This table probably holds off-target reads from a library built for another chain.

The V call is TRBV3-1, the J call TRBJ2-3, with 15 bases identical to TRBD2. In germline, CDR1 is LGHDT, CDR2 YNNKEL (reference sequence). The CDR3 loop spans 20 amino acids. The V segment lost 4 bases and the J segment 5 bases; nucleotides outside the gene matches: 16. This CDR3 is CASSPHGTSGRSDSGDTQYF. The CDR3 DNA follows: TGTGCCAGCAGCCCCCACGGGACTAGCGGGAGGTCGGATTCAGGAGATACGCAGTATTTT.

This clonotype was counted a few times. This chain uses TRBV5-1 with TRBJ2-5; 16 positions agree with TRBD2. CDR3 length: 16 amino acids. In germline, CDR1 is SGHRS, CDR2 YFSETQ. Trimming cost V 3 bases and J 4 bases; bases outside gene matches: 3. This CDR3 reads CASSSGLAGGRETQYF. CDR3 bases: TGCGCCAGCAGCTCGGGACTAGCGGGGGGGCGAGAGACCCAGTACTTC.

The chain couples TRBV4-3 to TRBJ1-6; D remains unclear. The length of the CDR3 is 15 residues. Germline CDR1 LGHNA, CDR2 YSLEER. V lost 0 bases and J 5 bases, leaving 8 bases between the germline ends. CDR3 sequence reads: CASSQEDKNNSPLHF. The CDR3 DNA reads TGCGCCAGCAGCCAAGAAGACAAAAATAATTCACCCCTCCACTTT.

This chain connects TRBV20-1 to TRBJ2-7; D unclear. Trimming took 0 bases from V and 6 from J, leaving 12 bases between them. The CDR3 runs to 13 residues. Germline CDR1 reads DFQATT; CDR2 reads SNEGSKA (reference sequence). In nucleotides, the CDR3 is TGCAGTGCTAGAGATGCGACATTAGGCGAGCAGTACTTC. This codes for CSARDATLGEQYF.

The chain recombines TRBV6-2 or TRBV6-3 with TRBJ2-7, with D tentatively TRBD1 (5 bases). The CDR3 loop spans 13 amino acids. Trimming took 6 bases from V and 2 from J, leaving 11 bases between them. Germline loops: CDR1 MNHEY, CDR2 SVGEGT. CDR3 bases: TGTGCCAGCAGATTCGACAGCACCTACGAGCAGTACTTC. It specifies CASRFDSTYEQYF.

The chain has TRBV28 and TRBJ2-5, with D possibly TRBD1 on 5 matching bases. The ends were cut back, 2 bases at V and 7 bases at J, with 8 bases in the middle. CDR1 is MDHEN, CDR2 SYDVKM, per germline. The CDR3 spans 12 residues. CDR3 region: CASSLQDRTQYF. CDR3 nucleotide sequence: TGTGCCAGCAGTTTACAAGACAGGACCCAGTACTTC.

V usage is TRBV5-1 and J usage is TRBJ2-7, with D uncertain. CDR3 length equals 15 residues. V lost 0 bases, J lost 0 bases, and 10 bases lay in between. Germline-derived CDR1 and CDR2 are SGHRS and YFSETQ. The CDR3 reads CASSLVVDLSYEQYF. In DNA, the CDR3 is TGCGCCAGCAGCTTGGTTGTCGACCTCTCCTACGAGCAGTACTTC.

The chain couples TRBV3-1 to TRBJ1-1; D remains ambiguous. Germline V gene data show CDR1 as LGHDT and CDR2 as YNNKEL (reference sequence). The germline V and J ends were trimmed by 1 base and 2 bases, with 17 bases remaining between them. This CDR3 is 17 amino acids long. The CDR3 DNA reads as TGTGCCAGCAGCCAAGGGGTAGGACGAGAGAAAAACACTGAAGCTTTCTTT. Translated, it gives CASSQGVGREKNTEAFF.

This clonotype has only one observation. V and J are TRBV18 and TRBJ1-4; possible D gene TRBD1, 5 bases. V dropped 6 bases and J dropped 2 bases, with 16 bases sitting between them. The germline V gene has CDR1 KGHSH and CDR2 LQKENI. The CDR3 has 16 residues. DNA of the CDR3: TGTGCCAGCTCCCGTGCTGCCAGGGCGACTAATGAAAAACTGTTTTTT. It is translated as CASSRAARATNEKLFF. The full variable domain, its missing parts supplied by reference TRBV18 and TRBJ1-4, is NAGVMQNPRHLVRRRGQEARLRCSPMKGHSHVYWYRQLPEEGLKFMVYLQKENIIDESGMPKERFSAEFPKEGPSILRIQQVVRGDSAAYFCASSRAARATNEKLFFGSGTQLSVL.

The sample holds a few counts of this clonotype. The chain recombines TRBV24-1 with TRBJ1-1; D not certain. Germline CDR1 KGHDR, CDR2 SFDVKD. This CDR3 has 14 amino acids. With 3 bases removed from V and 4 bases from J, the gap between germline ends came to 11 bases. CDR3 sequence reads: CATSDAGRGTEAFF. For the CDR3, the DNA is TGTGCCACCAGTGATGCCGGACGGGGCACTGAAGCTTTCTTT.

This chain uses TRBV21-1 with TRBJ2-7; the listed D gene, TRBD2, was not tested against the DNA. TRBV21-1 is a pseudogene locus. The CDR3 is made up of 14 amino acids. DNA of the CDR3: TGTGCCAGCAGCAAAGAGGGGAGGGCCTACGAGCAGTACTTC. Translation gives CASSKEGRAYEQYF.

The chain carries TRBV11-3 and TRBJ2-5; no reliable D call. From germline, CDR1 is SGHNT and CDR2 YENEEA. Between the trimmed V and J ends, which lost 1 base and 4 bases, there was a span of 13 bases. The CDR3 contains 15 residues. The CDR3, as DNA: TGTGCCAGCAGCTTAGGGGGTAGAGTCGTAGAGACCCAGTACTTC. This translates into CASSLGGRVVETQYF.

This rearrangement joins TRBV30 to TRBJ1-3; D is ambiguous. The ends were cut back, 0 bases at V and 0 bases at J, with 3 bases in the middle. Germline CDR1 and CDR2: GTSNPN and SVGIG (reference sequence). This CDR3 comprises 13 residues. The CDR3 is CAWSVGSGNTIYF. The CDR3 coding sequence is TGTGCCTGGAGTGTCGGCTCTGGAAACACCATATATTTT.

This clonotype came up a few times. CDR3 nucleotides: TGTGCCAGCAGCCAGGGTCTGATCTCCTACGAGCAGTACTTC. This codes for CASSQGLISYEQYF. The chain links TRBV7-8 to TRBJ2-7; a possible D gene is TRBD1 (5 bases). Germline V lookup: CDR1 SGHVS, CDR2 FQNEAQ. The germline V and J ends were trimmed by 5 bases and 0 bases, with 11 bases remaining between them. The CDR3 runs to 14 residues.

V is TRBV20-1 and J is TRBJ2-1, with 9 bases identical to TRBD2. Germline V gene data show CDR1 as DFQATT and CDR2 as SNEGSKA (reference sequence). With 6 bases clipped from V and 3 bases from J, the junction kept 9 bases outside the gene matches. The CDR3 length is 15 residues. This CDR3 reads CSATVAGDLYNEQFF. The CDR3 region has the DNA TGCAGTGCAACCGTAGCGGGGGATCTCTACAATGAGCAGTTCTTC.

The chain uses TRBV4-3 and TRBJ2-7; either TRBD1 or TRBD2 may supply D (6 bases each). V gave up 3 bases and J gave up 6 bases, with 15 bases separating them. CDR3 length: 14 residues. Germline loops: CDR1 LGHNA, CDR2 YSLEER. CDR3 loop: CASSHQDSSGEQYF. The CDR3 DNA reads as TGCGCCAGCAGCCACCAGGACAGTAGCGGCGAGCAGTACTTC.

V usage is TRBV19 and J usage is TRBJ2-3; D might be TRBD1 or TRBD2, each matching 5 bases. CDR3 length: 13 amino acids. Germline V CDR1 and CDR2: LNHDA, SQIVND (reference sequence). With 7 bases removed from V and 5 bases from J, the gap between germline ends came to 13 bases. The chain's CDR3 is CASIGIRGDTQYF. In DNA form, the CDR3 reads TGTGCCAGTATCGGGATTAGGGGAGATACGCAGTATTTT.

The chain combines TRBV19 with TRBJ2-1; D may correspond to TRBD1 or TRBD2 (5 bases each). The germline V gene encodes CDR1 LNHDA and CDR2 SQIVND (reference sequence). CDR3 length equals 15 residues. Trimming cost V 4 bases and J 3 bases, with 13 bases left between them. The CDR3 nucleotides are TGTGCCAGTAGTACTTGGGACGGAGGCTACAATGAGCAGTTCTTC. Its translation is CASSTWDGGYNEQFF.

This clonotype was observed a handful of times. The chain joins TRBV7-4 to TRBJ2-1; TRBD1 matches 8 bases. The CDR3 contains 16 residues. The junction had 17 bases not matched to a gene; V was cut back by 7 bases and J by 9 bases. Germline V gene lookup returns CDR1 SGHVT and CDR2 SQSDAQ. The CDR3, as DNA: TGTGCCAGCAACATGACAGGGGTGGCCCAGGGGAGTGAGCAGTTCTTC. It codes for CASNMTGVAQGSEQFF.

The V call is TRBV10-3, the J call TRBJ2-3, with 13 nucleotides matching TRBD2. The CDR3 has 16 amino acids. J lost 4 bases, V lost 2 bases, and 3 bases had no gene match. Per germline, CDR1 ENHRY and CDR2 SYGVKD. CDR3 protein: CAISEPTSGGPDTQYF. DNA of the CDR3: TGTGCCATCAGTGAGCCGACTAGCGGGGGGCCAGATACGCAGTATTTT.